The following is a T cell receptor beta chain sequence with its context. Its cognate antigen is unknown. The data derive from a study of T cells in localized non-small cell lung cancer. TCRdb's table, derived via immunoSEQ multiplex PCR, lists solely in-frame clones and lacks some. This table has over 8,500 clones, approximately 81% appearing once. V dropped 1 base and J dropped 5 bases, with 14 bases sitting between them. The CDR3 is 15 residues long. CDR1 is SGHTA and CDR2 is FQGNSA in the germline V gene. Study conclusions and caveats: Only one tumor region went through sequencing, so heterogeneity may still be there. Median approximately 58 top-100 tumor clones were shared with paired adjacent lung. It was uninvolved adjacent lung that showed the highest T cell clonality, exceeding tumor. Density of T cells in blood, when higher, went with longer overall survival.

V and J are TRBV7-2 and TRBJ2-5, with D possibly being TRBD2 (7 bases). The sequence was collected from a male donor aged 60 or older with stage III lung adenocarcinoma. The sample in question was peripheral blood, obtained before any cancer treatment. The CDR3 loop is CASSLGGGGGETQYF. CDR3 DNA sequence: TGTGCCAGCAGCTTAGGGGGGGGCGGCGGTGAGACCCAGTACTTC.